This T cell receptor (beta chain) was identified in a study of T-cell reconstitution after alpha-beta-depleted transplantation in children. General study results and limits: Diversity of TCRbeta at day 60 was high in some patients, arising from surviving recipient T cells and thymic progenitors. Reportedly, roughly two months post-transplant, alpha-beta T cells arose from several hundred expanded graft clones. Newly made T cells mostly supplied T-cell counts and diversity one year after transplant.

The authors prepared the TCRbeta library with unique molecular identifiers. A single record per CDR3 protein comes from TCRdb applying MiXCR to the PCR reads. Among 200,000 or so distinct CDR3 sequences listed, 6.3% were seen once. V lost 0 bases to trimming and J lost 4 bases, with 7 bases between them. Germline V gene data show CDR1 as LGHDT and CDR2 as YNNKEL (reference sequence). There are 14 residues in the CDR3. This clonotype has a handful of counts. Its specificity is not known. Sequences were derived from PBMCs, sampled before TCRalphabeta/CD19-depleted stem cell transplant. This chain links TRBV3-1 with TRBJ1-5; D is unclear. The sequence came from a girl less than two years old with combined immunodeficiency, due to receive a stem cell transplant. Here the CDR3 reads CASSQDTENQPQHF. As DNA, the CDR3 is TGTGCCAGCAGCCAAGATACCGAAAATCAGCCCCAGCATTTT. The full variable domain, in which reference TRBV3-1 and TRBJ1-5 provide the parts outside the CDR3, is DTAVSQTPKYLVTQMGNDKSIKCEQNLGHDTMYWYKQDSKKFLKIMFSYNNKELIINETVPNRFSPKSPDKAHLNLHINSLELGDSAVYFCASSQDTENQPQHFGDGTRLSIL.